This TCR beta chain was captured by sequencing in a study of shared clonotypes between healthy human individuals. For the study at large: Per-donor plates numbered three CD4 naive, three CD4 memory, two CD8 naive and one CD8 memory. Study-wide results and caveats: Of the naive CD4 clonotypes, 4% to 5% were shared across a handful of donors. The donor pool, a small one, limited the genetic and exposure-history diversity represented.

Each subset's genomic DNA was shared equally among a number of immunoSEQ plates. The repertoire was sequenced with immunoSEQ multiplex PCR; TCRdb's copy has only in-frame clones and lacks some. This table holds 550,000 to 750,000 clones, approximately 90% found once. Naive CD8 cells comprised CD45RO-negative, CCR7-positively selected cells, excluding terminally differentiated effector memory CD45RA+ cells. Germline V gene lookup returns CDR1 SEHNR and CDR2 FQNEAQ (reference sequence). The CDR3 has 15 residues. V shed 5 bases and J shed 1 base, with 14 bases lying between them. Concerning this clone: Antigen specificity is unknown.

Sequenced material: naive CD8+ T cells sorted from blood. The chain is built from TRBV7-9 and TRBJ1-1, with D tentatively TRBD1 (6 bases). The receptor was derived from a man between 25 and 39 years old in good health. The CDR3 nucleotides are TGTGCCAGCAGCGCCCTGAGGGGGGGGAACACTGAAGCTTTCTTT. It specifies CASSALRGGNTEAFF.